Shown below are 7 T cell receptor beta chains from a single sample sequenced in a study of somatic mutations in T cells in chronic GVHD (dated by TCRdb to about 2020). Preparation of the library involved the immunoSEQ multiplex PCR assay. TCRdb carries this immuneACCESS record with in-frame sequences only. Its versions omit some clonotypes, under half of them owing to an unresolved V gene in the studies checked, with the rest unexplained. Recorded for this sample are approximately 2,000 clones; about 60% of them occurred a single time. The ten largest make up around 59% of the sample. The sequenced material came from CD8+ T cells from blood. The receptors shown here come from a male patient in his 50s with chronic graft-versus-host disease. The graft donor may be the source of some T cells after a transplant.

This clone was seen a few times. At one boundary the junction diverges from the germline segment, which might be a read error. J is TRBJ2-7 and V is TRBV7-9; TRBD1 matches at 8 bases. The V gene's germline CDR1 is SEHNR and CDR2 FQNEAQ (reference sequence). The CDR3 contains 16 residues. CDR3 amino acids: CASRGLTGASSYEQSF. CDR3 sequence (DNA): TGTGCCAGCCGCGGCCTGACAGGGGCAAGCTCCTACGAGCAGTCCTTC.

CDR3 region: CAWKVGSISNEQFF. The CDR3 nucleotides are TGTGCCTGGAAGGTCGGGAGTATCTCCAATGAGCAGTTCTTC. The chain recombines TRBV30 with TRBJ2-1, with D perhaps matching TRBD2 (6 bases). The V gene lost 4 bases and the J gene lost 6 bases, with 16 bases spanning the gap. The V gene's germline CDR1 is GTSNPN and CDR2 SVGIG (reference sequence). CDR3 length: 14 residues.

The chain links TRBV7-2 to TRBJ2-3; perhaps TRBD1 as D (5 bases). Trimming cost V 5 bases and J 2 bases, with 11 bases left between them. CDR3 length equals 14 residues. CDR1 is SGHTA, CDR2 FQGNSA, per germline. The CDR3 nucleotides are TGTGCCAGCAGCCCATCTGGGGCCACAGATACGCAGTATTTT. It is translated as CASSPSGATDTQYF.

The chain is built from TRBV6-5 and TRBJ1-4, with D perhaps matching TRBD1 (6 bases). The CDR3 loop spans 16 amino acids. The V and J ends lost 2 bases and 7 bases respectively, with 17 bases between them. Looked up from germline, CDR1 is MNHEY and CDR2 is SVGAGI. CDR3 sequence: CASSYEGVGGGEKLFF. The CDR3 DNA reads TGTGCCAGCAGTTACGAAGGGGTAGGGGGTGGTGAAAAACTGTTTTTT.

The chain combines TRBV27 with TRBJ2-3; 7 nucleotides match TRBD1. From germline, CDR1 is MNHEY and CDR2 SMNVEV (reference sequence). The CDR3 is 15 amino acids. V trimming: 3 bases; J trimming: 4 bases; junction bases outside the gene matches: 7. CDR3 sequence reads: CASSLTTGSPDTQYF. The CDR3 DNA is TGTGCCAGCAGTTTGACGACAGGGAGCCCAGATACGCAGTATTTT.

V gene TRBV7-2 combines with J gene TRBJ1-1; D not certain. The germline V gene encodes CDR1 SGHTA and CDR2 FQGNSA. V was cut by 2 bases and J by 0 bases, with 10 bases left in between. The CDR3 has 15 amino acids. This CDR3 is CASSLSHRLNTEAFF. The CDR3 coding sequence is TGTGCCAGCAGCTTATCACACAGACTGAACACTGAAGCTTTCTTT.

This sequence joins TRBV28 and TRBJ2-3; 7 bases agree with TRBD2. V was pared by 6 bases and J by 0 bases, with 9 bases of the junction left unmatched. Looked up from germline, CDR1 is MDHEN and CDR2 is SYDVKM. The CDR3 has 16 amino acids. The CDR3 region is CASSSTSEESTDTQYF. Written as DNA, the CDR3 is TGTGCCAGCAGCTCCACTAGCGAGGAAAGCACAGATACGCAGTATTTT.